Given below is one TCR beta chain in context. Profiled with immunoSEQ multiplex PCR; TCRdb holds only in-frame clones, not every one. Among more than 150,000 clones, 55% to 85% were seen once, and the ten largest hold 13%. The data were obtained in a study of cytotoxic CD8 clonotypes in ibrutinib-treated CLL. About the study: Sequencing produced an average of roughly 230,000 productive templates and tens of thousands of productive rearrangements per sample.

Germline trimming cut 1 base from V and 2 bases from J; bases unmatched to any gene: 6. Per the germline V gene, CDR1 is SGHRS and CDR2 is YFSETQ. There are 18 residues in the CDR3. This specimen was PBMCs, taken after 24 months of ibrutinib treatment. The rearrangement uses TRBV5-1 and TRBJ2-7, with TRBD2 matching 16 bases. The source is a human donor with chronic lymphocytic leukemia. The DNA of the CDR3 is TGCGCCAGCAGCTTGCCGGGACTAGCGGGAGGGGATCCCTACGAGCAGTACTTC. Its translation is CASSLPGLAGGDPYEQYF. Based on the CDR3 plus reference TRBV5-1 and TRBJ2-7, the full variable domain is KAGVTQTPRYLIKTRGQQVTLSCSPISGHRSVSWYQQTPGQGLQFLFEYFSETQRNKGNFPGRFSGRQFSNSRSEMNVSTLELGDSALYLCASSLPGLAGGDPYEQYFGPGTRLTVT.